A single sample gave rise to the 13 T cell receptor beta chains below, sequenced in a study of cytomegalovirus exposure and HLA in healthy donors. The PCR used 60 Vbeta and 13 Jbeta primers. Generated by immunoSEQ multiplex PCR, the TCRdb table keeps only in-frame clones and is missing some. The table shows more than 95,000 clones, with approximately 73% occurring only once. The sample comprised PBMCs. All receptors derive from a woman between 18 and 29 years old in good health and CMV-seropositive.

The chain has TRBV19 and TRBJ1-1, with D possibly being TRBD1 (5 bases). The CDR3 extends over 12 amino acids. Germline V gene data show CDR1 as LNHDA and CDR2 as SQIVND (reference sequence). With 7 bases removed from V and 6 bases from J, the gap between germline ends came to 12 bases. The CDR3 DNA is TGTGCCAGTAATCGGGGGTTGGCTGAAGCTTTCTTT. It specifies CASNRGLAEAFF.

This clone has a handful of counts. The chain carries TRBV30 and TRBJ1-3, with D unresolved. V dropped 4 bases and J dropped 3 bases, with 4 bases sitting between them. The CDR3 is made up of 11 amino acids. The germline V gene has CDR1 GTSNPN and CDR2 SVGIG (reference sequence). The CDR3 DNA is TGTGCCTGGACAAATGGAAACACCATATATTTT. It specifies CAWTNGNTIYF.

V usage is TRBV5-1 and J usage is TRBJ2-1, with D tentatively TRBD2 (5 bases). Deletions cut 2 bases from V and 9 bases from J, with 6 bases between. The V gene's germline CDR1 is SGHRS and CDR2 YFSETQ. This CDR3 contains 11 residues. The DNA for the CDR3 is TGCGCCAGCAGCTTAGGACTTGAGCAGTTCTTC. As protein: CASSLGLEQFF. The variable domain in full, completed from reference TRBV5-1 and TRBJ2-1, reads KAGVTQTPRYLIKTRGQQVTLSCSPISGHRSVSWYQQTPGQGLQFLFEYFSETQRNKGNFPGRFSGRQFSNSRSEMNVSTLELGDSALYLCASSLGLEQFFGPGTRLTVL.

The chain carries TRBV6-5 and TRBJ2-1; TRBD2 agrees at 12 bases. CDR3 length: 14 amino acids. Germline V gene lookup returns CDR1 MNHEY and CDR2 SVGAGI. J was trimmed by 7 bases and V by 5 bases; bases with no gene match: 3. CDR3 in DNA: TGTGCCAGCAGTAGGACTAGCGGGGATAATGAGCAGTTCTTC. Translating gives CASSRTSGDNEQFF.

V and J are TRBV2 and TRBJ2-1, with D perhaps matching TRBD1 (6 bases). The CDR3 consists of 13 residues. CDR1 and CDR2 (germline): SNHLY, FYNNEI. V lost 8 bases, J lost 7 bases, and 15 bases lay in between. CDR3 residues: CASGGPLYNEQFF. CDR3 DNA sequence: TGTGCCAGCGGGGGCCCCCTATATAATGAGCAGTTCTTC.

This clone was seen a single time. Here the CDR3 reads CASSFEAGGMNTEAFF. The DNA for the CDR3 is TGCGCCAGCAGCTTCGAAGCAGGAGGCATGAACACTGAAGCTTTCTTT. V and J are TRBV5-1 and TRBJ1-1; no firm D call. The CDR3 sequence is 16 residues long. Trimming removed 2 bases from V and 0 bases from J, with 14 bases in between. Germline lookup yields CDR1 SGHRS and CDR2 YFSETQ.

V usage is TRBV29-1 and J usage is TRBJ2-1; 7 bases fit TRBD1. CDR3 size: 14 residues. Trimming took 6 bases from V and 4 from J; bases not matched to a gene: 9. Looked up from germline, CDR1 is SQVTM and CDR2 is ANQGSEA. The CDR3 is CSVLGDSVYNEQFF. The DNA for the CDR3 is TGCAGCGTACTGGGGGACAGCGTGTACAATGAGCAGTTCTTC.

The chain combines TRBV4-2 with TRBJ1-2, with TRBD1 identical over 12 bases. The J segment lost 7 bases and the V segment lost 1 base, leaving 7 bases of the junction unmatched. The germline V gene has CDR1 LGHNA and CDR2 YNFKEQ. The CDR3 spans 16 residues. The CDR3 DNA reads TGTGCCAGCAGCCAAGCGGGGACAGGGGGCGTCTCTGGCTACACCTTC. Translation: CASSQAGTGGVSGYTF.

The chain has TRBV11-2 and TRBJ1-5; D possibly corresponds to TRBD1 (5 bases). This CDR3 spans 14 amino acids. Germline CDR1 is SGHAT and CDR2 is FQNNGV. V lost 5 bases and J lost 3, with 11 bases in between. The CDR3 region has the DNA TGTGCCAGCAGCGGAACAGGTTCCAATCAGCCCCAGCATTTT. It encodes CASSGTGSNQPQHF.

This rearrangement joins TRBV14 to TRBJ1-4; 10 bases are shared with TRBD1. Germline trimming cut 4 bases from V and 8 bases from J; bases unmatched to any gene: 10. The CDR3 is 16 amino acids. The germline V gene encodes CDR1 SGHDN and CDR2 FVKESK. CDR3 bases: TGTGCCAGCAGCCGAGATCCGGGACAGGGGTACGAAAAACTGTTTTTT. Translating gives CASSRDPGQGYEKLFF.

The CDR3 DNA is TGTGCCAGCACCCCGAGGTCAGGGGTAAGCTCTGGAAACACCATATATTTT. It specifies CASTPRSGVSSGNTIYF. The chain recombines TRBV7-9 with TRBJ1-3; possible D gene TRBD1, 6 bases. Germline assignment: CDR1 SEHNR and CDR2 FQNEAQ (reference sequence). The V gene lost 7 bases and the J gene lost 0 bases, with 19 bases spanning the gap. CDR3 length equals 17 residues.

This chain's CDR3 is CASSLRGLAGGSYNEQFF. Written as DNA, the CDR3 is TGTGCCAGCAGCTTAAGGGGACTAGCGGGGGGCTCCTACAATGAGCAGTTCTTC. The J gene is TRBJ2-1, the V gene TRBV11-1; 15 nucleotides agree with TRBD2. Germline values: CDR1 SGHAT, CDR2 FQDESV (reference sequence). Unmatched junction bases numbered 2, after V lost 2 bases and J lost 0 bases. CDR3 length: 18 residues.

This chain uses TRBV9 with TRBJ1-6; 8 bases line up with TRBD1. V gave up 4 bases and J gave up 8 bases; unmatched junction bases: 5. The length of the CDR3 is 14 residues. Germline CDR1 is SGDLS and CDR2 is YYNGEE. The CDR3 DNA reads as TGTGCCAGCAGCCTCGGGACAGGTGATTCACCCCTCCACTTT. Encoded protein: CASSLGTGDSPLHF. Supplemented by reference TRBV9 and TRBJ1-6, the full variable domain reads DSGVTQTPKHLITATGQRVTLRCSPRSGDLSVYWYQQSLDQGLQFLIQYYNGEERAKGNILERFSAQQFPDLHSELNLSSLELGDSALYFCASSLGTGDSPLHFGNGTRLTVT.